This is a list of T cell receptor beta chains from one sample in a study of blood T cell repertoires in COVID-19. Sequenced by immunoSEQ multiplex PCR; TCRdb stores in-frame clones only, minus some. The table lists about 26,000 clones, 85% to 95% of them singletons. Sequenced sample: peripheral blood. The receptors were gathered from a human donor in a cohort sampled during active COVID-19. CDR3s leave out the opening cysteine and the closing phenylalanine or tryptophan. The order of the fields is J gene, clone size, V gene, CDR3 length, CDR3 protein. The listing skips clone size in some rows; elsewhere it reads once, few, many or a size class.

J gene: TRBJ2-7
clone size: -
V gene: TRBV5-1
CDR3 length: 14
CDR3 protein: ASSVGQGLLWYEQY

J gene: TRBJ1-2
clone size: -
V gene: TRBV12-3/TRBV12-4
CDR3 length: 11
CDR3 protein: ASSLEAGNGYT

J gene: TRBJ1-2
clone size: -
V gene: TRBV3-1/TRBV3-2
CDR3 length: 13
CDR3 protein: ASSQEGEQGSGYT

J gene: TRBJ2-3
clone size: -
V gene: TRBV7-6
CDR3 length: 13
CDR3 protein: ASSLGPFFTDTQY

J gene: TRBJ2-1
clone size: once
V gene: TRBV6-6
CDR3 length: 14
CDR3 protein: ASSYGEDRANNEQF

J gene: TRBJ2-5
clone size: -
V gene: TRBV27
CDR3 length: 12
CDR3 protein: ASSLLAPGETQY

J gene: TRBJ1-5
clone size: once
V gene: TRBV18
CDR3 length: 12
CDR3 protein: ASSPGQGNQPQH

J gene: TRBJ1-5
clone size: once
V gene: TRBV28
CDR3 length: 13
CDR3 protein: ASSTAGTGGQPQH

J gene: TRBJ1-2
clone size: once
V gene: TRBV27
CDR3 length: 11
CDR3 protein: ATRQGANYGYT

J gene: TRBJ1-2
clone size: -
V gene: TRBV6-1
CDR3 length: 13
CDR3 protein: ASSEARNSFYGYT

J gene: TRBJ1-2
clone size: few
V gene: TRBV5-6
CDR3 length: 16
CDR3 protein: ASSLGARGTPRDYGYT

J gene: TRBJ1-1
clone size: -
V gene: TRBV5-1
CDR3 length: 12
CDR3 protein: ASSLGQGSTEAF

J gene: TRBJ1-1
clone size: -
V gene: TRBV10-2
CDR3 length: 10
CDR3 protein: ASIGGDTEAF

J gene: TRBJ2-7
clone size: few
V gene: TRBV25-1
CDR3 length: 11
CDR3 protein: ASSELGQWEQY

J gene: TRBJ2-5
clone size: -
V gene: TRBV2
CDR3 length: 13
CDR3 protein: ASSRARGPWETQY

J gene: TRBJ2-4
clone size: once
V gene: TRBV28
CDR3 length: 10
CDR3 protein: ASSLDRGVQY

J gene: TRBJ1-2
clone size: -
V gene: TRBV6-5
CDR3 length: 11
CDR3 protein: ASRDRSSYGYT

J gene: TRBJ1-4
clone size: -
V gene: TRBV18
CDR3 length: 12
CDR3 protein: ASSGTTTNEKLF

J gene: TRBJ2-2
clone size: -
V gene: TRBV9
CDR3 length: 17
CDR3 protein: ASSPRDRGRVIQFGELF

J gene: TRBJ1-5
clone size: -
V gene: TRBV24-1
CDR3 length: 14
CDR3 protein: ATSERQALSNQPQH

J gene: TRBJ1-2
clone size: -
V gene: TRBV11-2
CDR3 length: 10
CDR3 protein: ASSGERYGYT

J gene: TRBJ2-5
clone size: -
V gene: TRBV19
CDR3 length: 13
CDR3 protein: ASSVNRITQETQY

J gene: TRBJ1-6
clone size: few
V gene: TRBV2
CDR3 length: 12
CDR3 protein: ASSEEQLNSPLH

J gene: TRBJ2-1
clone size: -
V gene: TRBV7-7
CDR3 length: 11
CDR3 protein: ASSFSPNNEQF

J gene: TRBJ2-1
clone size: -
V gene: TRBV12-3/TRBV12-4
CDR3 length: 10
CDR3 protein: ASRFRGNEQF

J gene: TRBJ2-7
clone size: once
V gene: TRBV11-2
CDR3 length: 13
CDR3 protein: ASSPLALSSYEQY

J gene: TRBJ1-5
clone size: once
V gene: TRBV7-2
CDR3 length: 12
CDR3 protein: ASSPTATPGPQH

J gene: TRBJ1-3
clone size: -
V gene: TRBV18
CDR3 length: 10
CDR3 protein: ASSSRQGQSP

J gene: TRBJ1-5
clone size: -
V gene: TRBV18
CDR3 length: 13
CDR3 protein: ASSPQGASNQPQH

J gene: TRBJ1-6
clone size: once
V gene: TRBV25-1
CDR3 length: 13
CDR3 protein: ASSDPGAYNSPLH

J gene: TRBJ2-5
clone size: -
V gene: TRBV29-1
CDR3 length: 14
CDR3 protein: SVEKGRTSGRETQY

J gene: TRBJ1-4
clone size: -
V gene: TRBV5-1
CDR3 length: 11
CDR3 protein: ASSLGGSEKLF

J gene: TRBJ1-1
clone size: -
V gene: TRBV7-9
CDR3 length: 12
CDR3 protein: ASSLAGVNTEAF

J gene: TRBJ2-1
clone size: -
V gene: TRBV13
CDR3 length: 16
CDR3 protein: ASSLVLAGGRAHNEQF

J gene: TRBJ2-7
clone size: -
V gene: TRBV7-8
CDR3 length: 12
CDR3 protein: ASSLGTGPGREY

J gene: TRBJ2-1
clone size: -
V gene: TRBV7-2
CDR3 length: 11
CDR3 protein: ASSLGPVNEQF

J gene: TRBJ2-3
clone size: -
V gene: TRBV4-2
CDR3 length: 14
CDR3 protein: ASGLAGAGGTDTQY

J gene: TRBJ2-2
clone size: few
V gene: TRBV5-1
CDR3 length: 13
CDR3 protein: ASSFSGPNTGELF

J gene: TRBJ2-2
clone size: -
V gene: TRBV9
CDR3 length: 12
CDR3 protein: ASSPRHLTGELF

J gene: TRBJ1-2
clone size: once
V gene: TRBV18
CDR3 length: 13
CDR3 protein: ASSPREQGSGGYT

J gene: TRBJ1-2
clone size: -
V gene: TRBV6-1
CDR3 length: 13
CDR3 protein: ASSEAGLQGSGYT

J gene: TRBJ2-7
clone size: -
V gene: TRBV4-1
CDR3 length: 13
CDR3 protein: ASSQEDRARGEQY

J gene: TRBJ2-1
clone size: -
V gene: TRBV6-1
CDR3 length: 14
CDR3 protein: ASSDWTGATYNEQF

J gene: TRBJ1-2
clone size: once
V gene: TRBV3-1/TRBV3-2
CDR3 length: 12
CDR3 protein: ASTPTGIDYGYT

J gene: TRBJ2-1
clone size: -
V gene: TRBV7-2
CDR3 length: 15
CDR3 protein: ASSLGKGLADYNEQF

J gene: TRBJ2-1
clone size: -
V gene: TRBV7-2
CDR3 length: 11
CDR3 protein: ASSLAVGNEQF

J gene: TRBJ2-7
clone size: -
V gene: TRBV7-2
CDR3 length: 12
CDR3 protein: ASSPQSGGYEQY

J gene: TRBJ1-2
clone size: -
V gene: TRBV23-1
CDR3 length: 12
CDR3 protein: ASRRNRFNYGYT

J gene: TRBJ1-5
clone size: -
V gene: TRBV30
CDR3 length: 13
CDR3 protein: AWTEQGASNQPQH

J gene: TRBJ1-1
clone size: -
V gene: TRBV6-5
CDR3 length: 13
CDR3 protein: ASTSGRQRHTEAF

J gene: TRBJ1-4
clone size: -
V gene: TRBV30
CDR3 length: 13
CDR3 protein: AWRAGTAIFEKLF

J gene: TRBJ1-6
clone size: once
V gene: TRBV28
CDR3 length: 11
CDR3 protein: ATGGGSYSPLH

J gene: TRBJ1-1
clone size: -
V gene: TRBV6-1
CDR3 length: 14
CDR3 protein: ASSEALPQLNTEAF

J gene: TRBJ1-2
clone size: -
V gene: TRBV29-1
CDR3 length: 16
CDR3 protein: SVEGQDGFPGANYGYT

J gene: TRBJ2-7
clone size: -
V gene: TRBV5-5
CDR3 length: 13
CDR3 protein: ASSDSGQFSYEQY